The 6 T cell receptor beta chains listed next were all sequenced from one sample in a study of shared clonotypes between healthy human individuals. TCRdb's copy holds only in-frame clones and misses some; the assay was immunoSEQ multiplex PCR. The sample includes approximately 2.4 million clones, around 95% of them seen just once. The material sequenced was naive CD4+ T cells sorted from blood. Subset described: CD45RA+ positively selected. The source of these receptors is a young man in good health.

The chain carries TRBV4-1 and TRBJ2-6; D not resolved. This CDR3 is 15 amino acids long. Germline CDR1 and CDR2: MGHRA and YSYEKL. Trimming took 6 bases from V and 0 from J, leaving 9 bases between them. CDR3 region: CASSRVYSGANVLTF. The CDR3 bases are TGCGCCAGCAGTAGGGTTTACTCTGGGGCCAACGTCCTGACTTTC.

The chain recombines TRBV13 with TRBJ1-2, with TRBD1 matching 10 bases. Germline CDR1 is PRHDT and CDR2 is FYEKMQ (reference sequence). V lost 5 bases and J lost 8; bases outside the gene matches: 11. The CDR3 is made up of 15 amino acids. The CDR3 DNA sequence: TGTGCCAGCAGCCCAGACAGGGGGCCGTCGAGAGGCTACACCTTC. Its protein is CASSPDRGPSRGYTF.

J is TRBJ2-7 and V is TRBV5-1, with 9 bases aligning to TRBD1. Losses at the gene ends were 9 bases for V and 6 bases for J; bases not matched to a gene: 4. Germline CDR1 and CDR2: SGHRS and YFSETQ. This CDR3 comprises 11 residues. CDR3 sequence: CATATGGEQYF. The CDR3 nucleotides are TGCGCCACCGCGACAGGGGGCGAGCAGTACTTC.

The chain combines TRBV27 with TRBJ1-1; maybe TRBD1 (6 bases). Germline V lookup: CDR1 MNHEY, CDR2 SMNVEV (reference sequence). V lost 4 bases and J 1 base, leaving 10 bases between the germline ends. The CDR3 contains 14 residues. As DNA, the CDR3 is TGTGCCAGCAGTTCTCCACAGGGGAACACTGAAGCTTTCTTT. Translation gives CASSSPQGNTEAFF.

The J gene is TRBJ1-6, the V gene TRBV6-5; D ambiguous. CDR1 and CDR2 (germline): MNHEY, SVGAGI. V was trimmed by 0 bases and J by 12 bases, leaving 12 bases between them. This CDR3 is 14 amino acids long. The CDR3 nucleotides are TGTGCCAGCAGTTACTCGATCGGGGTACGACCCCTCCACTTT. Protein sequence: CASSYSIGVRPLHF.

V usage is TRBV5-1 and J usage is TRBJ2-7; the match to TRBD2 covers 12 bases. The junction had 7 bases not matched to a gene; V was cut back by 4 bases and J by 2 bases. The CDR3 contains 16 residues. Per the germline V gene, CDR1 is SGHRS and CDR2 is YFSETQ. DNA of the CDR3: TGCGCCAGCAGCAGGAGGACTAGCGGGGACCCCTACGAGCAGTACTTC. It yields the protein CASSRRTSGDPYEQYF.